This T cell receptor beta chain derives from a study of blood T cells in healthy people across ages. Findings of the study overall: A greater number of naive CD4+ cells and higher diversity distinguished long-lived donors from aged donors.

A second PCR, run for roughly 7 to 11 cycles, used a sample-barcoded 5' primer plus a J-beta primer mix. TCRdb passed the 5' RACE reads through MiXCR, listing each CDR3 protein once. Found here are about 930,000 distinct CDR3 sequences, roughly 28% of them singletons; the top ten hold about 9.4%. The CDR3 has 16 residues. The germline V gene encodes CDR1 DFQATT and CDR2 SNEGSKA (reference sequence). Losses at the gene ends were 1 base for V and 2 bases for J; bases not matched to a gene: 9. Concerning this clonotype itself: Antigen unknown.

These records were also assigned to another study, of T cells of mothers and their children. That publication notes: Slightly higher, non-significant overlap characterized related mother-child pairs relative to unrelated pairs.

The source of this sequence is a woman aged 40 to 50 in good health. The sample taken for sequencing was blood. The chain employs TRBV20-1 and TRBJ2-3, with 7 bases that match TRBD1. In DNA, the CDR3 is TGCAGTGCTAGAGGCCACAGGGGAGAGCCCACAGATACGCAGTATTTT. Amino acids: CSARGHRGEPTDTQYF.